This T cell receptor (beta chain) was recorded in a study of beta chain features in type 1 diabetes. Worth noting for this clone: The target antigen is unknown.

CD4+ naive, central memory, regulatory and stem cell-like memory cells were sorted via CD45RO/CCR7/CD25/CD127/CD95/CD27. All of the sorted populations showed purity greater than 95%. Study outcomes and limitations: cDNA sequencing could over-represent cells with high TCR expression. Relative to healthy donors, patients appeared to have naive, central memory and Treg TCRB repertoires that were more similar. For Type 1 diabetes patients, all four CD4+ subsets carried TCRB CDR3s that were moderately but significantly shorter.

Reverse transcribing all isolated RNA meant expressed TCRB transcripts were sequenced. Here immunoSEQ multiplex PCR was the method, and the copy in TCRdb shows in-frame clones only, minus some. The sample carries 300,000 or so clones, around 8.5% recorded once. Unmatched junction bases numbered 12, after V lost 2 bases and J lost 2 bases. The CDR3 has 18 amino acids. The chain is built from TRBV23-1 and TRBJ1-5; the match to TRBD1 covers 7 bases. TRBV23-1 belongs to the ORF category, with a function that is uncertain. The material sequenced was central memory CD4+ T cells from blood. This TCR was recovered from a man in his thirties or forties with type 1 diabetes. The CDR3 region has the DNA TGCGCCAGCAGTCAACCGTGCAGGGGGAGCGAGGGCAATCAGCCCCAGCATTTT. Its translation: CASSQPCRGSEGNQPQHF.